This TCR beta chain was identified during a study of radiation and T cells in renal cell carcinoma. Study information: Nephrectomy followed 15 Gy stereotactic body radiation by 4 weeks. Study-wide points: Pretreatment tumor biopsies were lacking, so baseline clonotypes are unknown.

About this clone itself: What it binds is unknown.

The time point here: baseline pretreatment blood. Treatment meaning: 15 Gy SBRT to primary tumor, nephrectomy 4 weeks later. Blood was sampled at baseline, 2 weeks and 4 weeks after SBRT. TCRdb's copy holds only in-frame clones and misses some; the assay was immunoSEQ multiplex PCR. The sample comprises about 130,000 clones, approximately 80% of which are singletons, and around 3% rests with the top ten. The sequence derives from a woman aged 60-75 years with renal cell carcinoma. Sequenced here: blood, sampled from a patient whose treatment included radiotherapy and nephrectomy.

The CDR3 region is CASSWGQGISYEQYF. The CDR3 bases are TGTGCCAGCTCATGGGGACAGGGAATCTCCTACGAGCAGTACTTC. The chain couples TRBV18 to TRBJ2-7, with TRBD1 matching 9 bases. The CDR3 contains 15 residues. CDR1 KGHSH and CDR2 LQKENI come from the germline V gene. V lost 5 bases and J lost 0; bases outside the gene matches: 5.